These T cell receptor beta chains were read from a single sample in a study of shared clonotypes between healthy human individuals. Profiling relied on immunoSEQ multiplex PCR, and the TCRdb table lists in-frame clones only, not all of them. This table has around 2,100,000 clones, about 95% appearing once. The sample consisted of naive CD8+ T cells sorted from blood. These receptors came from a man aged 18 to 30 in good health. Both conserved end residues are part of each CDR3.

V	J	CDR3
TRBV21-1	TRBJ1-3	CASSLGGRRGFSGNTIYF
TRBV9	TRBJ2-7	CASSSSGGSYEQYF
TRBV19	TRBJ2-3	CASSSRQDTQYF
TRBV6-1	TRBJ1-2	CASSERGAAAGYTF
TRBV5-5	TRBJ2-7	CASSGGGYVSYEQYF
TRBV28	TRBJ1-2	CASTFEINAGDGYTF
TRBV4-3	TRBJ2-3	CASSRTSGSTDTQYF
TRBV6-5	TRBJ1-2	CASVTTGEGGYTF
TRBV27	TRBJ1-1	CASSPLTGGNTEAFF
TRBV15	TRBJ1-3	CATSTPEGAGNTIYF
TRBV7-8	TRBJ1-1	CASSLGFSANTEAFF
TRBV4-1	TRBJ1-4	CASSQVARDTNEKLFF
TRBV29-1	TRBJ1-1	CSVEVGRLMNTEAFF
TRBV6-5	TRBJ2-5	CASSYGTEETQYF
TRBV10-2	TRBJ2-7	CASGLTDLYEQYF
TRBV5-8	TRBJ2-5	CASSLVLAGEETQYF
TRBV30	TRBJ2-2	CAWSDRELFF
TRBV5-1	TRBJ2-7	CASSPGILYEQYF
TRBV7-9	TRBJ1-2	CAGQGLEDGYTF
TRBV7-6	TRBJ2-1	CASSFSGGPGEQFF
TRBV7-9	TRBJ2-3	CASSSTSGWDTQYF
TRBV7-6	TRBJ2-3	CASSGSGTDTQYF
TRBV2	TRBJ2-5	CASSEIRDEETQYF
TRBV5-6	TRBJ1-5	CASSLDGNNQPQHF
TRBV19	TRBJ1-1	CASSTRETNTEAFF
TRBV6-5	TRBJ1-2	CASSSTVSTGYTF
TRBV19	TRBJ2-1	CASSGGQAFSSGRLHNEQFF
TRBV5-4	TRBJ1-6	CASSRGEVSPLHF